This T cell receptor beta chain derives from a study of human CD8 memory T cell subsets. Concerning this clonotype itself: Antigen: not known.

Stem-like memory CD8+ T cell (TSTEM) populations were CCR7+ PD-1- TIGIT-. General study findings and limits: In stem-like memory T cells, Chao1 estimates suggested more diversity than in precursor exhausted T cells.

CDR1 and CDR2 (germline): DFQATT, SNEGSKA (reference sequence). This CDR3 contains 15 residues. Making the TCR beta libraries relied on UMI-labeled 5' RACE. Reprocessing the 5' RACE reads, TCRdb reports a single entry for every CDR3 protein and omits DNA. In total, the table holds about 11,000 distinct CDR3 sequences. The V gene is TRBV20-1, the J gene TRBJ2-1; absent DNA, TCRdb's TRBD2 call cannot be checked. This TCR was sampled from a human donor in good health. Sequenced sample: CD8+ stem-like memory T cells (TSCM and TCM) sorted from PBMCs. Indicated subset: stem-like memory CD8 T cells (TSTEM), CCR7+ PD-1- TIGIT-. CDR3 protein: CSARDSSSEYNEQFF.